The 19 T cell receptor beta chains in this list originate from one sample, sequenced in a study of control samples from healthy donors and cancer patients. Only in-frame clones appear in the TCRdb table, and some are missing; sequencing was by immunoSEQ multiplex PCR. The sample includes some 130,000 clones, 90% of them seen just once. Input material: blood. Receptors were obtained from a man in his forties in good health.

The chain joins TRBV5-6 to TRBJ2-7; tentatively, D is TRBD1 (5 bases). The germline V gene encodes CDR1 SGHDT and CDR2 YYEEEE. Deletions cut 4 bases from V and 4 bases from J, with 18 bases between. The CDR3 sequence is 15 residues long. The CDR3 DNA follows: TGTGCCAGCAGCCCGCTTAGGGTAAGGGGATACGAGCAGTACTTC. Translated, it gives CASSPLRVRGYEQYF. Full variable domain (missing parts from reference TRBV5-6 and TRBJ2-7): DAGVTQSPTHLIKTRGQQVTLRCSPKSGHDTVSWYQQALGQGPQFIFQYYEEEERQRGNFPDRFSGHQFPNYSSELNVNALLLGDSALYLCASSPLRVRGYEQYFGPGTRLTVT.

The chain couples TRBV5-1 to TRBJ2-3; the D is unclear. The CDR3 totals 13 residues. Germline CDR1 is SGHRS and CDR2 is YFSETQ. V lost 5 bases, J lost 1 base, and 8 bases lay in between. DNA of the CDR3: TGCGCCAGCAGGGTTAGTGGCACAGATACGCAGTATTTT. It yields the protein CASRVSGTDTQYF.

This chain connects TRBV5-1 to TRBJ2-5; 9 bases align to TRBD1. CDR3 length equals 15 residues. After removal of 4 bases from V and 5 bases from J, the junction contained 9 bases not matched to a gene. CDR1 is SGHRS, CDR2 YFSETQ, per germline. CDR3: CASSADTGGRETQYF. The CDR3 coding sequence is TGCGCCAGCAGCGCGGATACAGGGGGCAGGGAGACCCAGTACTTC.

This chain uses TRBV6-2 or TRBV6-3 with TRBJ1-1, with D possibly TRBD1 on 5 matching bases. Trimming pared 5 bases from V and 6 bases from J, leaving 16 bases between. Germline V gene data show CDR1 as MNHEY and CDR2 as SVGEGT. CDR3 size: 14 residues. The CDR3 bases are TGTGCCAGCAGTCACGTGGAGGGGAGGGCTGAAGCTTTCTTT. Translation: CASSHVEGRAEAFF.

This chain links TRBV2 with TRBJ1-1, with TRBD1 as a possible D gene (5 bases). With 2 bases removed from V and 3 bases from J, the gap between germline ends came to 13 bases. Germline-derived CDR1 and CDR2 are SNHLY and FYNNEI. This CDR3 has 15 amino acids. The CDR3 reads CASSERQLLYTEAFF. The CDR3 nucleotides are TGTGCCAGCAGTGAAAGACAGCTTTTATACACTGAAGCTTTCTTT.

V and J are TRBV19 and TRBJ2-3; 8 nucleotides agree with TRBD2. This CDR3 is built from 15 residues. Looked up from germline, CDR1 is LNHDA and CDR2 is SQIVND (reference sequence). V lost 3 bases and J lost 1; bases outside the gene matches: 3. CDR3 DNA: TGTGCCAGTAGTATCGTGCGGGGGGGCACAGATACGCAGTATTTT. Its protein is CASSIVRGGTDTQYF.

The chain combines TRBV5-4 with TRBJ1-2; D is ambiguous. CDR3 length: 13 amino acids. V lost 4 bases and J 5 bases, leaving 12 bases between the germline ends. Germline CDR1 and CDR2: SGHNT and YYREEE (reference sequence). The CDR3 is CASSMDKWYGYTF. As DNA, the CDR3 is TGTGCCAGCAGCATGGATAAATGGTATGGCTACACCTTC. Using reference TRBV5-4 and TRBJ1-2 for the parts outside the CDR3, the full variable domain is ETGVTQSPTHLIKTRGQQVTLRCSSQSGHNTVSWYQQALGQGPQFIFQYYREEENGRGNFPPRFSGLQFPNYSSELNVNALELDDSALYLCASSMDKWYGYTFGSGTRLTVV.

With regard to this clone: The same CDR3 is also encoded by other DNA sequences in this sample. J is TRBJ2-5 and V is TRBV5-1; 15 bases match TRBD2. The CDR3 contains 16 residues. Unmatched junction bases numbered 0, after V lost 0 bases and J lost 3 bases. Germline CDR1 and CDR2: SGHRS and YFSETQ. CDR3 protein: CASSLGTSGGEETQYF. CDR3 bases: TGCGCCAGCAGCTTGGGGACTAGCGGGGGGGAAGAGACCCAGTACTTC.

The rearrangement joins TRBV7-3 to TRBJ2-3, with D perhaps TRBD1 (5 bases). Germline V lookup: CDR1 SGHTA, CDR2 FQGTGA. Trimming removed 1 base from V and 1 base from J, with 12 bases in between. This CDR3 spans 16 amino acids. CDR3 nucleotides: TGTGCCAGCAGCTTAATGCCAAGGGGCGGCACAGATACGCAGTATTTT. This gives the protein CASSLMPRGGTDTQYF.

V gene TRBV27 combines with J gene TRBJ2-1, with a possible D match to TRBD1 (6 bases). The germline gives CDR1 MNHEY, CDR2 SMNVEV (reference sequence). This CDR3 region has 15 residues. With 1 base removed from V and 7 bases from J, the gap between germline ends came to 14 bases. CDR3 protein: CASSLLAGVGNEQFF. The CDR3 bases are TGTGCCAGCAGTTTATTGGCAGGGGTAGGGAATGAGCAGTTCTTC.

This clone was picked up a small number of times. This sequence joins TRBV5-1 and TRBJ2-1, with D tentatively TRBD1 or TRBD2 (9 bases each). V lost 4 bases and J 5 bases, leaving 19 bases between the germline ends. This CDR3 is 16 amino acids long. CDR1 SGHRS and CDR2 YFSETQ come from the germline V gene. CDR3 sequence (DNA): TGCGCCAGCAGCCTAGCGGGACAGGGTGTCAACAATGAGCAGTTCTTC. Residues: CASSLAGQGVNNEQFF.

The V gene is TRBV28, the J gene TRBJ1-1; D might be TRBD1 (5 bases). V was clipped by 8 bases and J by 0 bases, with 13 bases between them. Germline V gives CDR1 MDHEN, CDR2 SYDVKM. The CDR3 sequence is 14 residues long. CDR3 coding DNA: TGTGCCAGCGCCTCCCCAGGGCTGAACACTGAAGCTTTCTTT. Translating it yields CASASPGLNTEAFF.

The rearrangement joins TRBV29-1 to TRBJ1-2; 8 nucleotides match TRBD1. This CDR3 has 13 amino acids. CDR1 is SQVTM and CDR2 is ANQGSEA in the germline V gene. Trimming at V came to 4 bases and at J to 3 bases, leaving 4 bases not matched to a gene. This chain's CDR3 is CSVGTGRDYGYTF. DNA of the CDR3: TGCAGCGTTGGGACAGGGAGGGACTATGGCTACACCTTC. Filled out from reference TRBV29-1 and TRBJ1-2, the complete variable domain reads SAVISQKPSRDICQRGTSLTIQCQVDSQVTMMFWYRQQPGQSLTLIATANQGSEATYESGFVIDKFPISRPNLTFSTLTVSNMSPEDSSIYLCSVGTGRDYGYTFGSGTRLTVV.

This clone was recorded only once. The J gene is TRBJ2-3, the V gene TRBV19, with 9 bases aligning to TRBD1. V trimming: 6 bases; J trimming: 7 bases; junction bases outside the gene matches: 11. The germline V gene encodes CDR1 LNHDA and CDR2 SQIVND (reference sequence). There are 15 residues in the CDR3. CDR3 sequence reads: CASRRRDRELNTQYF. The CDR3 DNA reads as TGTGCCAGTAGGCGCCGGGACAGGGAACTGAATACGCAGTATTTT.

The chain combines TRBV9 with TRBJ1-4; D is possibly TRBD1 (6 bases). Germline V gene sequence: CDR1 SGDLS, CDR2 YYNGEE. The CDR3 runs 15 residues. V dropped 4 bases and J dropped 6 bases, with 16 bases sitting between them. The CDR3: CASSPYRDRYEKLFF. The DNA for the CDR3 is TGTGCCAGCAGCCCCTACAGGGATAGGTATGAAAAACTGTTTTTT.

This chain joins TRBV6-5 and TRBJ2-7; unclear D gene. V was trimmed by 2 bases and J by 2 bases, leaving 10 bases between them. This CDR3 has 14 amino acids. Per the germline V gene, CDR1 is MNHEY and CDR2 is SVGAGI. The DNA of the CDR3 is TGTGCCAGCAGTTACCCGAGAGACACCTACGAGCAGTACTTC. It is translated as CASSYPRDTYEQYF.

This clone was seen a single time. This chain uses TRBV12-3 or TRBV12-4 with TRBJ2-3; D uncertain. Trimming cost V 6 bases and J 2 bases, with 3 bases left between them. This CDR3 is 11 amino acids long. CDR3 nucleotides: TGTGCCAGCAGGGACACAGATACGCAGTATTTT. As protein: CASRDTDTQYF.

The J gene is TRBJ2-5, the V gene TRBV18; 7 bases are shared with TRBD1. CDR1 KGHSH and CDR2 LQKENI come from the germline V gene. This CDR3 is 17 amino acids long. V lost 0 bases and J lost 4; bases outside the gene matches: 11. The CDR3 loop reads CASSPPWAGGTVETQYF. The DNA for the CDR3 is TGTGCCAGCTCACCACCCTGGGCAGGGGGTACCGTAGAGACCCAGTACTTC.

The rearrangement uses TRBV28 and TRBJ1-5, with D perhaps TRBD1 (5 bases). CDR3 size: 15 residues. Germline V gene sequence: CDR1 MDHEN, CDR2 SYDVKM. V lost 5 bases, J lost 0 bases, and 11 bases lay in between. The DNA of the CDR3 is TGTGCCAGCAGTCCCCAGGGTAATAGCAATCAGCCCCAGCATTTT. Protein sequence: CASSPQGNSNQPQHF.